This T cell receptor (beta chain) stems from a study of CDR3 diversity in severe acne. A note on this clonotype: A much larger clone lies one base from this, so it may be a read error.

MiXCR, run by TCRdb on the PCR reads, gives a single entry per CDR3 protein. The data contain approximately 77,000 distinct CDR3 sequences, about 49% of them seen just once; the ten biggest clones take up roughly 12%. This clonotype was obtained from a male donor with severe acne vulgaris. Sequencing used blood.

In DNA, the CDR3 is TGTGCCAGCAGCTTCGACCTAAACCTCGGGGGTGAGCGGTACTTC. Residues: CASSFDLNLGGERYF. The rearrangement joins TRBV5-4 to TRBJ2-7, with D possibly matching TRBD2 (6 bases). The CDR3 spans 15 residues. Germline CDR1 is SGHNT and CDR2 is YYREEE (reference sequence).